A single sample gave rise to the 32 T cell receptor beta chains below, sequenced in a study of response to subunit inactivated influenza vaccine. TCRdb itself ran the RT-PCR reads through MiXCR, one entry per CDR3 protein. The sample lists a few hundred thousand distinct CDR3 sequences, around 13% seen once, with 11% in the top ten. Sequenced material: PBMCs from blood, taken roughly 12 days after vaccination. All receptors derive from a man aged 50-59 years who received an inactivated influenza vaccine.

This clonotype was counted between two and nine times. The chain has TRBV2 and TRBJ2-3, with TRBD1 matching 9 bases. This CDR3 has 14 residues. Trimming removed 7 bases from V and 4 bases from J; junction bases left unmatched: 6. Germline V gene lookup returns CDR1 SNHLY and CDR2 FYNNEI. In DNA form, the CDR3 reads TGTGCCAGCAAATCCCGGGACAGGGCAGATACGCAGTATTTT. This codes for CASKSRDRADTQYF.

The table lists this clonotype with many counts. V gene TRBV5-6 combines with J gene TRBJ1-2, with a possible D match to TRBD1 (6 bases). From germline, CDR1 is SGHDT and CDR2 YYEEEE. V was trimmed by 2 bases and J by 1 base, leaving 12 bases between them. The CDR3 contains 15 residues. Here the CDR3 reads CASSFEDRNNYGYTF. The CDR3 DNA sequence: TGTGCCAGCAGCTTCGAGGACAGAAATAACTATGGCTACACCTTC.

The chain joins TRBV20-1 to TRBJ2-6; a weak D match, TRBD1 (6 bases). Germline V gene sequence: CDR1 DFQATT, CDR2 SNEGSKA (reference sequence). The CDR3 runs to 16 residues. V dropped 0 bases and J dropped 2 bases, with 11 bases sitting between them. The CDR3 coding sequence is TGCAGTGCTAGAGATTTCCAGGGGACTGGGGCCAACGTCCTGACTTTC. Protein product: CSARDFQGTGANVLTF.

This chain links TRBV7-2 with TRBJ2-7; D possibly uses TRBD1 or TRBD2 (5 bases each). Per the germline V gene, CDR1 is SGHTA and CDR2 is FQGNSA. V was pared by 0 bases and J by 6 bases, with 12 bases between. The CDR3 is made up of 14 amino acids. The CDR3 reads CASSLAGAQGEQYF. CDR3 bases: TGTGCCAGCAGCTTAGCGGGAGCTCAGGGCGAGCAGTACTTC.

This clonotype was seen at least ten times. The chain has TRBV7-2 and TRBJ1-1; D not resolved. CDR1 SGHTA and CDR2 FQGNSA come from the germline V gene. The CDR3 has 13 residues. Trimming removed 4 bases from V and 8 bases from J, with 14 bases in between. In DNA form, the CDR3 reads TGTGCCAGCAGCTCCTCCCTGGGCTTCGAAGCTTTCTTT. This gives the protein CASSSSLGFEAFF. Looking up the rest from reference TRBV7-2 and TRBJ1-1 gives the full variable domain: GAGVSQSPSNKVTEKGKDVELRCDPISGHTALYWYRQSLGQGLEFLIYFQGNSAPDKSGLPSDRFSAERTGGSVSTLTIQRTQQEDSAVYLCASSSSLGFEAFFGQGTRLTVV.

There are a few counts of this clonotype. The CDR3 bases are TGCAGTGCTACCCCTTATGCAGCGGGGGGACAAGAGACCCAGTACTTC. It translates to CSATPYAAGGQETQYF. This sequence joins TRBV20-1 and TRBJ2-5, with TRBD2 matching over 9 bases. Per the germline V gene, CDR1 is DFQATT and CDR2 is SNEGSKA (reference sequence). There are 16 residues in the CDR3. After removal of 4 bases from V and 2 bases from J, the junction contained 11 bases not matched to a gene.

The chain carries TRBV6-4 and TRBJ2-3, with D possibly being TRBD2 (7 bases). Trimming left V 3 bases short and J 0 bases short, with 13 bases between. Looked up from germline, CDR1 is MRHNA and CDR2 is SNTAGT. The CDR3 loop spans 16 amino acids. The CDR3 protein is CASSEGAGASTDTQYF. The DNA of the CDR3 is TGTGCCAGCAGTGAAGGTGCGGGGGCCAGCACAGATACGCAGTATTTT.

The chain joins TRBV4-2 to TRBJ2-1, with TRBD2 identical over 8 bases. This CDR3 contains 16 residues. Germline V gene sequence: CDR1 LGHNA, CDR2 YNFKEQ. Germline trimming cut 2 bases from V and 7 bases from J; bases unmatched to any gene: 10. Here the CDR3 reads CASSQIRSGSGNEQFF. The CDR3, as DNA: TGTGCCAGCAGCCAAATAAGGAGCGGGAGTGGTAATGAGCAGTTCTTC.

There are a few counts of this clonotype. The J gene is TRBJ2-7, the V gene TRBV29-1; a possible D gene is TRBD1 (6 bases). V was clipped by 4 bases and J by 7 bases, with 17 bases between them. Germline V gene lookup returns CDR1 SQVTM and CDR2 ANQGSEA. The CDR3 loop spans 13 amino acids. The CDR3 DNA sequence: TGCAGCGTTGGACAGGATGATTTACGTGAGCAGTACTTC. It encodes CSVGQDDLREQYF.

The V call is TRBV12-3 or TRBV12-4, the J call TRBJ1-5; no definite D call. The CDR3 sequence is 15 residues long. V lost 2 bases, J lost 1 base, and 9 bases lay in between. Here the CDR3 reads CASSLQPGSNQPQHF. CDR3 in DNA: TGTGCCAGCAGTTTACAACCCGGGAGCAATCAGCCCCAGCATTTT.

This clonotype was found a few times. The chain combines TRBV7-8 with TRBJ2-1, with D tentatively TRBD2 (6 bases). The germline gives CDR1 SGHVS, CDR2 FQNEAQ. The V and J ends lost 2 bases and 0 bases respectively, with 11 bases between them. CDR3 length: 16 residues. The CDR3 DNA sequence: TGTGCCAGCAGCTTAAGTGCCGGGAGCTCCTACAATGAGCAGTTCTTC. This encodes CASSLSAGSSYNEQFF.

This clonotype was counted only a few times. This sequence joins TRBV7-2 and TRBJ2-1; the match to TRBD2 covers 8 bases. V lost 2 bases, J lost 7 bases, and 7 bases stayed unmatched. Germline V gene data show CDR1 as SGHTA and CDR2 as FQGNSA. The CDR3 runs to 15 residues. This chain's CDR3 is CASSLTTSDSNEQFF. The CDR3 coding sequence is TGTGCCAGCAGCTTAACGACTAGCGACTCAAATGAGCAGTTCTTC.

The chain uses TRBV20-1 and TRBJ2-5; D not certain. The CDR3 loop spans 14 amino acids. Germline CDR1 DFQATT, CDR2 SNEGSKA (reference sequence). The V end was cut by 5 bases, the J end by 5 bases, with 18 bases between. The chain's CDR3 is CSARHGPSGETQYF. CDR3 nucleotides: TGCAGTGCTCGTCACGGGCCCTCGGGCGAGACCCAGTACTTC.

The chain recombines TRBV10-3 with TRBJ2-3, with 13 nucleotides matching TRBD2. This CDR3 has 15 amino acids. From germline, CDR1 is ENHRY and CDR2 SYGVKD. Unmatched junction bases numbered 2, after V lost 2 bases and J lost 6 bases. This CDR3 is CAISEGLAGVDTQYF. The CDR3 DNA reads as TGTGCCATCAGTGAGGGACTAGCGGGAGTTGATACGCAGTATTTT.

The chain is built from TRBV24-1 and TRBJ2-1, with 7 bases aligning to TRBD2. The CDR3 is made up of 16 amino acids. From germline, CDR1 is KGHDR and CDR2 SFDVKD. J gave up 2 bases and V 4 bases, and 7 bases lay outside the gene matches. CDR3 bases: TGTGCCACCAGTGAGCGGGGAGGGCTCCCCTACAATGAGCAGTTCTTC. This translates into CATSERGGLPYNEQFF.

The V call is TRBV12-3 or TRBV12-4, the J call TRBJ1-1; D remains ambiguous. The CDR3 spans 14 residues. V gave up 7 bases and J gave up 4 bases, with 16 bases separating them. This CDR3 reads CASMQVLGGTEAFF. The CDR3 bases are TGTGCCAGCATGCAGGTCTTGGGCGGCACTGAAGCTTTCTTT.

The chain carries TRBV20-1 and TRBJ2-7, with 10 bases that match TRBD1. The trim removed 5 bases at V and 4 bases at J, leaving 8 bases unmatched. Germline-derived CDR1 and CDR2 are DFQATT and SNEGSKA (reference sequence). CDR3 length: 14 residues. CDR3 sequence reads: CSARSSGQGYEQYF. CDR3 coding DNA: TGCAGTGCTCGGAGTTCGGGACAGGGGTACGAGCAGTACTTC.

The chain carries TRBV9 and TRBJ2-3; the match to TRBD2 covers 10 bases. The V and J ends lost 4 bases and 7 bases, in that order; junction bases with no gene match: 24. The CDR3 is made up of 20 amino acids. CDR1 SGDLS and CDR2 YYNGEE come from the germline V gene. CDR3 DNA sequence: TGTGCCAGCAGCACCCCTGGGAGCGGGAGCGGGAGGGACGCGCAATATACGCAGTATTTT. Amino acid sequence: CASSTPGSGSGRDAQYTQYF.

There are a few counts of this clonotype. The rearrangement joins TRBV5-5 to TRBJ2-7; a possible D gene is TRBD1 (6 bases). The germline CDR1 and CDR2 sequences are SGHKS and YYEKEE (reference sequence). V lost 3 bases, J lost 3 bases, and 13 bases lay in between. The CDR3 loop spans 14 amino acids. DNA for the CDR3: TGTGCCAGCAGCTCGCCCACAGGGTTCTACGAGCAGTACTTC. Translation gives CASSSPTGFYEQYF.

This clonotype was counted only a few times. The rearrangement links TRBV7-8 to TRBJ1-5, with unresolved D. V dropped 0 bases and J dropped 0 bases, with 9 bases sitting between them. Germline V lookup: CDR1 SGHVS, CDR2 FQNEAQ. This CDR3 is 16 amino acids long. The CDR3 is CASSLAQSYSNQPQHF. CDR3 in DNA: TGTGCCAGCAGCTTAGCTCAGAGTTATAGCAATCAGCCCCAGCATTTT.

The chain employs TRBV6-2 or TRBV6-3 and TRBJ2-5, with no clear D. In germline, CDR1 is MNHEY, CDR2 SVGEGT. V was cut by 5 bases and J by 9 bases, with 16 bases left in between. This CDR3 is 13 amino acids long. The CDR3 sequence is CASSQDPALSQYF. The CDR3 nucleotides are TGTGCCAGCAGTCAGGACCCTGCATTGTCCCAGTACTTC.

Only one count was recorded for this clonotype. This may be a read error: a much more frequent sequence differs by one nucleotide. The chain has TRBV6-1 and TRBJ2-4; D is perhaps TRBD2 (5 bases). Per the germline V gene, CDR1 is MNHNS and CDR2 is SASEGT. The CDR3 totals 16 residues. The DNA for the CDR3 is TGTGCCGGCAGTCCGGGTAGCGAGATAGCCAAAAACATTCAGTACTTC. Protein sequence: CAGSPGSEIAKNIQYF.

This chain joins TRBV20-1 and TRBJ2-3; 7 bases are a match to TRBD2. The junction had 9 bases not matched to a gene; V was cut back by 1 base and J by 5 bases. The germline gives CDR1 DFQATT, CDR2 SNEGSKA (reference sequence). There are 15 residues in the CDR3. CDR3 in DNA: TGCAGTGCTAGAGTAACGGCGGGAGTTAGAGATACGCAGTATTTT. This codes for CSARVTAGVRDTQYF.

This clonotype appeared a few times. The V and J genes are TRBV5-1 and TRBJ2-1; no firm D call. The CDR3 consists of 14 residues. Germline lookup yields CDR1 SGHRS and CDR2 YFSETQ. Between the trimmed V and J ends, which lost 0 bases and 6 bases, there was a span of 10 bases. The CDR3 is CASSLASPGNEQFF. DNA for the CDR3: TGCGCCAGCAGCTTGGCTAGTCCTGGCAATGAGCAGTTCTTC.

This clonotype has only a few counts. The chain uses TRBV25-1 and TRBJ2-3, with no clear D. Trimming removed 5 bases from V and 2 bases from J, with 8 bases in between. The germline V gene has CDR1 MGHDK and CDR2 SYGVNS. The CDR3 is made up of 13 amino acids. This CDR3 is CASSPGVTDTQYF. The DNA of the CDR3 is TGTGCCAGCAGTCCCGGAGTCACAGATACGCAGTATTTT.

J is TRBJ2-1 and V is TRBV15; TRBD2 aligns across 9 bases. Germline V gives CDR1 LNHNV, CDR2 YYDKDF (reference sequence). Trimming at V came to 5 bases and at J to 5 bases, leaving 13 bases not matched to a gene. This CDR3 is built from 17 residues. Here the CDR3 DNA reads TGTGCCACCAGCGGGACCTTGGCTAGCGGGGCAAACAATGAGCAGTTCTTC. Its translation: CATSGTLASGANNEQFF. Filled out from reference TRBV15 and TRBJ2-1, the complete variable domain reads DAMVIQNPRYQVTQFGKPVTLSCSQTLNHNVMYWYQQKSSQAPKLLFHYYDKDFNNEADTPDNFQSRRPNTSFCFLDIRSPGLGDTAMYLCATSGTLASGANNEQFFGPGTRLTVL.

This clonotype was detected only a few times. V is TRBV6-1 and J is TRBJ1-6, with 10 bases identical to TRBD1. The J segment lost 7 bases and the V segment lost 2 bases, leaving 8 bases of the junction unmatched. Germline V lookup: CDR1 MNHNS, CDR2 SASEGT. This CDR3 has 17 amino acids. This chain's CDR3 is CASSESVRTGGNSPLHF. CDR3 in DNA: TGTGCCAGCAGTGAAAGCGTCAGGACAGGGGGGAATTCACCCCTCCACTTT.

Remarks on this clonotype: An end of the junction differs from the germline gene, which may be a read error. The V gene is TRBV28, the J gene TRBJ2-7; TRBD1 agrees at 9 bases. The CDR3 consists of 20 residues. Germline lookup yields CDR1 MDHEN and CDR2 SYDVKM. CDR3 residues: CASKASIRDRVSKTTYGQYF. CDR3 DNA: TGTGCCAGCAAAGCTTCGATCCGGGACAGGGTCTCCAAAACGACCTACGGGCAGTACTTC.

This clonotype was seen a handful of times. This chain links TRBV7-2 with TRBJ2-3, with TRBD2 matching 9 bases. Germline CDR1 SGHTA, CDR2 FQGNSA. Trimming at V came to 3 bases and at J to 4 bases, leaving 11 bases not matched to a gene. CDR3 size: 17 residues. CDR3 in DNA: TGTGCCAGCAGCTTCCAAGGCGGGGGGGCGTTTGCAGATACGCAGTATTTT. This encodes CASSFQGGGAFADTQYF. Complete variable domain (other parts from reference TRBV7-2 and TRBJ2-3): GAGVSQSPSNKVTEKGKDVELRCDPISGHTALYWYRQSLGQGLEFLIYFQGNSAPDKSGLPSDRFSAERTGGSVSTLTIQRTQQEDSAVYLCASSFQGGGAFADTQYFGPGTRLTVL.

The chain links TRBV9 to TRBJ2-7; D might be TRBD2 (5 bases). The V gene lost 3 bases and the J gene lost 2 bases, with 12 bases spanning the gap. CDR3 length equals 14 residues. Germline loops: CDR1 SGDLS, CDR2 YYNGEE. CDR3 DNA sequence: TGTGCCAGCAGCGCCAACCTACTAGCCTACGAGCAGTACTTC. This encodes CASSANLLAYEQYF.

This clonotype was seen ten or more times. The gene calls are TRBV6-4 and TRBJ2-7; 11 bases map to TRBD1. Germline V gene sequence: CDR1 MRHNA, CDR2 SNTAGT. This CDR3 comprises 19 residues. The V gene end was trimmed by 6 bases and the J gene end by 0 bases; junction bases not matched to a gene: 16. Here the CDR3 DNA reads TGTGCCAGCAGGACTACTCGGGACAGGGGGTCCATTAGCTCCTACGAGCAGTACTTC. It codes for CASRTTRDRGSISSYEQYF.

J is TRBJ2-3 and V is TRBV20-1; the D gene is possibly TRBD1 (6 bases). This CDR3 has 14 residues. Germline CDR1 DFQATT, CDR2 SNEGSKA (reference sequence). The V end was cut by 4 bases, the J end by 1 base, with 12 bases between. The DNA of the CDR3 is TGCAGTGCTAACCGGGACACCGGCACAGATACGCAGTATTTT. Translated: CSANRDTGTDTQYF.